Each of the 22 T cell receptor beta chains below was sequenced from the same sample in a study of shared clonotypes between healthy human individuals. CD45RO negativity and positive selection for CCR7 defined naive CD8 cells, a population that excluded terminally differentiated effector memory CD45RA+ cells. Measured with immunoSEQ multiplex PCR; TCRdb has only the in-frame clones, and not every one. The sample shows some 2.1 million clones, 80% to 95% of them seen only once. Material: naive CD8+ T cells from PBMCs. These receptors were taken from a man aged 18 to 35 in good health. Some clones in this sample may be carry-over from other donors' samples.

The rearrangement uses TRBV7-9 and TRBJ2-1, with no clear D. Germline CDR1 and CDR2: SEHNR and FQNEAQ (reference sequence). This CDR3 has 12 residues. Trimming removed 1 base from V and 9 bases from J, with 7 bases in between. DNA for the CDR3: TGTGCCAGCAGCTTAGTCCAAACTGAGCAGTTCTTC. It yields the protein CASSLVQTEQFF.

The rearrangement joins TRBV7-6 to TRBJ2-7; 13 bases map to TRBD2. Germline trimming cut 4 bases from V and 4 bases from J; bases unmatched to any gene: 4. The CDR3 loop spans 15 amino acids. Germline V gene data show CDR1 as SGHVS and CDR2 as FNYEAQ. In DNA, the CDR3 is TGTGCCAGCAGCTCCGGACTAGCGGGAGTTTACGAGCAGTACTTC. The encoded protein is CASSSGLAGVYEQYF.

CDR3 amino acids: CASTSYRSLETQYF. The CDR3 DNA reads TGTGCCAGCACCTCATACAGGTCCCTCGAGACCCAGTACTTC. V usage is TRBV11-2 and J usage is TRBJ2-5; D might be TRBD1 (5 bases). The CDR3 consists of 14 residues. V lost 7 bases and J 5 bases, leaving 17 bases between the germline ends. CDR1 and CDR2 from the germline V gene are SGHAT and FQNNGV.

Details on this clone: The sample holds other DNA sequences that translate to the same CDR3. The DNA for the CDR3 is TGTGCCAGCAGCTTGGGGAGGGAGCTGTTTTTT. Amino acid sequence: CASSLGRELFF. V and J are TRBV5-6 and TRBJ2-2; D is undetermined. V was pared by 0 bases and J by 9 bases, with 3 bases between. This CDR3 contains 11 residues. The germline V gene has CDR1 SGHDT and CDR2 YYEEEE.

This clone was found once. The CDR3 reads CASSQDRQGHNEQFF. The CDR3 bases are TGCGCCAGCAGCCAAGATAGACAGGGTCATAATGAGCAGTTCTTC. V gene TRBV4-3 combines with J gene TRBJ2-1, with 7 positions matching TRBD1. V shed 0 bases and J 7 bases; nucleotides not matched to a gene: 6. Germline assignment: CDR1 LGHNA and CDR2 YSLEER. The CDR3 contains 15 residues.

This rearrangement joins TRBV7-2 to TRBJ2-7; a weak D match, TRBD1 (5 bases). The CDR3 has 18 amino acids. The V end was cut by 3 bases, the J end by 1 base, with 22 bases between. Germline CDR1 SGHTA, CDR2 FQGNSA. The CDR3 sequence is CASSFEWVGQDTSYEQYF. CDR3 bases: TGTGCCAGCAGCTTTGAATGGGTTGGTCAGGACACTTCCTACGAGCAGTACTTC.

The chain carries TRBV5-1 and TRBJ2-3, with 8 bases identical to TRBD1. Germline V gene data show CDR1 as SGHRS and CDR2 as YFSETQ. The CDR3 has 17 residues. Germline trimming cut 4 bases from V and 5 bases from J; bases unmatched to any gene: 15. The CDR3 here is CASSPMDRVGLEDTQYF. CDR3 coding DNA: TGCGCCAGCAGCCCGATGGACAGGGTAGGACTGGAAGATACGCAGTATTTT.

The V call is TRBV6-5, the J call TRBJ2-7; the D is unclear. Germline lookup yields CDR1 MNHEY and CDR2 SVGAGI. This CDR3 spans 14 amino acids. V lost 2 bases, J lost 5 bases, and 13 bases lay in between. CDR3 sequence: CASSYNNANNEQYF. In DNA, the CDR3 is TGTGCCAGCAGTTACAATAATGCCAATAACGAGCAGTACTTC.

This clone has just one count. The chain joins TRBV15 to TRBJ2-7; TRBD1 is a possible D gene (6 bases). Trimming left V 0 bases short and J 2 bases short, with 14 bases between. The CDR3 loop spans 16 amino acids. In germline, CDR1 is LNHNV, CDR2 YYDKDF (reference sequence). For the CDR3, the DNA is TGTGCCACCAGCAGAGATGAGGGACGACAGGCCTACGAGCAGTACTTC. It encodes CATSRDEGRQAYEQYF.

The chain links TRBV28 to TRBJ1-1; no definite D call. Germline V gene data show CDR1 as MDHEN and CDR2 as SYDVKM. Trimming took off 7 bases at V and 0 bases at J, with 12 bases between the two ends. The CDR3 spans 14 residues. CDR3 residues: CASTLGRMNTEAFF. CDR3 coding DNA: TGTGCCAGCACCCTCGGGCGGATGAACACTGAAGCTTTCTTT. Complete variable domain (other parts from reference TRBV28 and TRBJ1-1): DVKVTQSSRYLVKRTGEKVFLECVQDMDHENMFWYRQDPGLGLRLIYFSYDVKMKEKGDIPEGYSVSREKKERFSLILESASTNQTSMYLCASTLGRMNTEAFFGQGTRLTVV.

This clone was seen once. CDR3 bases: TGTGCCAGCAGTCCCGCGGGGGAGACCCAGTACTTC. Residues: CASSPAGETQYF. V usage is TRBV27 and J usage is TRBJ2-5; maybe TRBD2 (6 bases). Germline V gene sequence: CDR1 MNHEY, CDR2 SMNVEV (reference sequence). This CDR3 has 12 amino acids. V lost 5 bases and J 5 bases, leaving 9 bases between the germline ends.

The CDR3 DNA reads TGTGCCAGCAGTTTGCCGGACAGTTTGGGCTCCTATACGCAGTATTTT. Translation gives CASSLPDSLGSYTQYF. This chain links TRBV28 with TRBJ2-3; D perhaps matches TRBD1 (6 bases). The length of the CDR3 is 16 residues. Trimming stripped 3 bases from V and 7 bases from J, with 20 bases between. The germline V gene has CDR1 MDHEN and CDR2 SYDVKM.

About this clone itself: Other nucleotide sequences in the sample specify the same CDR3. The genes are TRBV5-4 and TRBJ2-1, with 7 bases fitting TRBD2. Germline CDR1 and CDR2: SGHNT and YYREEE (reference sequence). This CDR3 has 15 amino acids. The junction had 6 bases not matched to a gene; V was cut back by 1 base and J by 5 bases. CDR3 coding DNA: TGTGCCAGCAGCTTGCGGCGGGAGCGCGACAATGAGCAGTTCTTC. This translates into CASSLRRERDNEQFF.

In nucleotides, the CDR3 is TGTGCCAGCAGTGAAGAGGGACGTAACTCTGGAAACACCATATATTTT. Its translation is CASSEEGRNSGNTIYF. The chain combines TRBV6-1 with TRBJ1-3; D possibly corresponds to TRBD1 (5 bases). Germline V gene sequence: CDR1 MNHNS, CDR2 SASEGT. V lost 1 base and J 0 bases, leaving 10 bases between the germline ends. The CDR3 extends over 16 amino acids.

V and J are TRBV7-9 and TRBJ2-1, with TRBD2 identical over 8 bases. CDR3 size: 16 residues. Germline V gene sequence: CDR1 SEHNR, CDR2 FQNEAQ (reference sequence). V lost 1 base to trimming and J lost 8 bases; unmatched junction nucleotides: 10. The CDR3 loop reads CASSLVGGGRFDEQFF. Written as DNA, the CDR3 is TGTGCCAGCAGCTTAGTAGGTGGCGGGAGGTTCGATGAGCAGTTCTTC.

The CDR3 DNA reads as TGTGCCACCAGCAGAGATCTCGGGTCGGCCGGAGGGTCTGGAAACACCATATATTTT. This sequence encodes CATSRDLGSAGGSGNTIYF. V usage is TRBV15 and J usage is TRBJ1-3, with D unresolved. Germline loops: CDR1 LNHNV, CDR2 YYDKDF (reference sequence). V was cut by 0 bases and J by 1 base, with 19 bases left in between. The CDR3 is 19 amino acids.

The chain employs TRBV4-3 and TRBJ2-7, with 7 bases that match TRBD2. Germline V gene data show CDR1 as LGHNA and CDR2 as YSLEER. The CDR3 runs to 14 residues. Germline trimming cut 0 bases from V and 5 bases from J; bases unmatched to any gene: 4. The CDR3: CASSQEGRGDEQYF. CDR3 DNA sequence: TGCGCCAGCAGCCAAGAGGGGAGGGGCGACGAGCAGTACTTC.

V gene TRBV19 combines with J gene TRBJ2-7, with D tentatively TRBD1 or TRBD2 (5 bases each). Germline assignment: CDR1 LNHDA and CDR2 SQIVND (reference sequence). This CDR3 is 15 amino acids long. Trimming took 5 bases from V and 2 from J, leaving 16 bases between them. The CDR3 protein is CASSPRGRWTYEQYF. The CDR3 nucleotides read TGTGCCAGTAGTCCGAGGGGAAGGTGGACCTACGAGCAGTACTTC.

The chain employs TRBV7-3 and TRBJ2-1, with 12 bases aligning to TRBD2. There are 16 residues in the CDR3. The germline V gene encodes CDR1 SGHTA and CDR2 FQGTGA. Trimming at V came to 0 bases and at J to 6 bases, leaving 3 bases not matched to a gene. CDR3 in amino acids: CASSLTTSGRVNEQFF. The CDR3 coding sequence is TGTGCCAGCAGCTTAACGACTAGCGGGAGAGTCAATGAGCAGTTCTTC.

The CDR3 region is CASSFSIGSSYNEQFF. The CDR3 region has the DNA TGTGCCAGCAGTTTTTCGATTGGAAGCTCCTACAATGAGCAGTTCTTC. This chain joins TRBV28 and TRBJ2-1, with D hard to call. The V gene's germline CDR1 is MDHEN and CDR2 SYDVKM. Trimming pared 3 bases from V and 0 bases from J, leaving 12 bases between. The CDR3 contains 16 residues. The entire variable domain, with the rest obtained from reference TRBV28 and TRBJ2-1, is as follows: DVKVTQSSRYLVKRTGEKVFLECVQDMDHENMFWYRQDPGLGLRLIYFSYDVKMKEKGDIPEGYSVSREKKERFSLILESASTNQTSMYLCASSFSIGSSYNEQFFGPGTRLTVL.

The genes are TRBV28 and TRBJ1-2, with 10 bases identical to TRBD1. V dropped 7 bases and J dropped 3; count of bases not matched to a gene: 5. The CDR3 is made up of 14 amino acids. Per germline, CDR1 MDHEN and CDR2 SYDVKM. The CDR3 sequence is CASKRDRGDYGYTF. The DNA for the CDR3 is TGTGCCAGCAAACGGGACAGGGGAGACTATGGCTACACCTTC.

This chain joins TRBV5-4 and TRBJ2-1; 10 bases are a match to TRBD1. Germline lookup yields CDR1 SGHNT and CDR2 YYREEE (reference sequence). The length of the CDR3 is 15 residues. The V gene end was trimmed by 4 bases and the J gene end by 4 bases; junction bases not matched to a gene: 5. The CDR3 loop is CASSQRTGGYNEQFF. The CDR3 DNA reads as TGTGCCAGCAGCCAAAGGACAGGGGGGTACAATGAGCAGTTCTTC.